This T cell receptor (beta chain) was found in a study of T cell repertoires in cytomegalovirus infection. Study as a whole: Matching HLA type and CMV infection were both indicated by public TCR beta signatures.

This clonotype has at least ten counts. Its target is not known. The V segment lost 3 bases and the J segment 7 bases; nucleotides outside the gene matches: 8. Germline V gives CDR1 DFQATT, CDR2 SNEGSKA (reference sequence). CDR3 length: 14 residues. Study outcomes and limitations: Across the ex vivo response, the dominant clonotypes were HLA-C-restricted CMV-specific TCR beta clonotypes.

One entry per CDR3 protein, called by TCRdb with MiXCR from the reads. The sample includes hundreds of thousands of distinct CDR3 sequences, 35% to 45% of them seen just once. V is TRBV20-1 and J is TRBJ2-1; TRBD1 matches at 8 bases. Source material: PBMCs. The receptor was derived from a human donor in good health (CMV status not recorded). Some clones in this sample may be carry-over from other donors' samples. CDR3 sequence (DNA): TGCAGTGCTAGTCAGGGGGCGCAGGTGAATGAGCAGTTCTTC. Amino acids: CSASQGAQVNEQFF.